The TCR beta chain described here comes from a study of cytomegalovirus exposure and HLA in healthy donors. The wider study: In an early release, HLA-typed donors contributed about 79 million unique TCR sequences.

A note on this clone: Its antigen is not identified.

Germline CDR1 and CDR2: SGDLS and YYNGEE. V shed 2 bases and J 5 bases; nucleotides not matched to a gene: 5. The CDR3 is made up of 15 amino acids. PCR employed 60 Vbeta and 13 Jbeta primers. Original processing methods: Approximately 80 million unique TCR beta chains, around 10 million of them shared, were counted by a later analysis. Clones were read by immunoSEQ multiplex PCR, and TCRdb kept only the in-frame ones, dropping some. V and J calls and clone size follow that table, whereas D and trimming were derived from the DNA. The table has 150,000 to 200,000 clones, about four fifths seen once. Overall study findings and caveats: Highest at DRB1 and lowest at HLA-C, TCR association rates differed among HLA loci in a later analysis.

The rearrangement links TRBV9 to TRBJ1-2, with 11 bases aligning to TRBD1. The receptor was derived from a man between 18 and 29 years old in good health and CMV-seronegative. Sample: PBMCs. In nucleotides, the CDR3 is TGTGCCAGCAGCGTTGGGACAGGGGGAGGGTATGGCTACACCTTC. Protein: CASSVGTGGGYGYTF. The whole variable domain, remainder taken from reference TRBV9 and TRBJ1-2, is DSGVTQTPKHLITATGQRVTLRCSPRSGDLSVYWYQQSLDQGLQFLIQYYNGEERAKGNILERFSAQQFPDLHSELNLSSLELGDSALYFCASSVGTGGGYGYTFGSGTRLTVV.